This T cell receptor beta chain was profiled in a study of blood T cell repertoires in COVID-19. About the study: Sources were T cells, B-cell-depleted T cells, or PBMCs; the material itself was cDNA or gDNA.

Per the original data handling: Amplification from reference gene primers served as the basis for estimated nucleated cell counts. The table came from immunoSEQ multiplex PCR; TCRdb's copy has only in-frame clones and leaves some out. V and J calls and clone size are as listed in that table; D and trimming were resolved from the DNA. The profile shows about 310,000 clones, roughly 89% of them singletons. Two negative PCRs, clearance, or symptom resolution had been documented for recovered Cohort 3 donors. This clone was seen only once. This clonotype originated in a woman aged 25-40 years who had recovered from COVID-19. The sample consisted of PBMCs or T cells enriched from blood (not recorded which).

The CDR3 DNA follows: TGTGCCAGCAGCGTAGAAGGGCAGGGGCGAGATACGCAGTATTTT. Its translation is CASSVEGQGRDTQYF. V gene TRBV9 combines with J gene TRBJ2-3; a possible D gene is TRBD1 (6 bases). Deletions cut 0 bases from V and 5 bases from J, with 13 bases between. The CDR3 covers 15 residues. From germline, CDR1 is SGDLS and CDR2 YYNGEE.